This T cell receptor (beta chain) was sequenced during a study of cytomegalovirus exposure and HLA in healthy donors. The PCR made use of 60 Vbeta and 13 Jbeta primers. In the original analysis: Approximately 11 million of around 85 million unique TCR beta chains were shared, per a later count. The assay was immunoSEQ multiplex PCR, and TCRdb's table has in-frame clones only and misses some. V, J and clone size are those of that table, while D and trimming were read from the DNA. The sample lists 100,000 to 150,000 clones; 78% were seen once. General study results and limits: In all likelihood, a cluster of highly shared sequence variants was a sequencing artifact.

This clone showed up just once. The antigen remains unidentified. V dropped 3 bases and J dropped 7; count of bases not matched to a gene: 8. From germline, CDR1 is SGHTA and CDR2 FQGTGA. The CDR3 length is 15 residues. The chain couples TRBV7-3 to TRBJ2-1; 8 bases align to TRBD2. Sequencing was done on a sample of PBMCs. This sequence originates from a female donor in good health and CMV-seronegative. CDR3 sequence reads: CASSLTGLDSNEQFF. As DNA, the CDR3 is TGTGCCAGCAGCTTGACGGGACTAGACTCTAATGAGCAGTTCTTC.